The 26 T cell receptor beta chains reported below all come from one sample, sequenced in a study of cytomegalovirus exposure and HLA in healthy donors. A multiplex PCR was run with 60 Vbeta primers and 13 Jbeta primers. The data were produced by immunoSEQ multiplex PCR, yet TCRdb's version contains in-frame clones alone and is incomplete. Among roughly 200,000 clones listed, about 80% were seen once. Sample: PBMCs. These receptors all stem from a woman between 35 and 50 years old in good health and CMV-seronegative.

This clone came up a few times. The rearrangement uses TRBV5-1 and TRBJ1-1; 7 nucleotides line up with TRBD1. CDR3 length: 15 amino acids. The trim removed 3 bases at V and 1 base at J, leaving 6 bases unmatched. CDR1 and CDR2 from the germline V gene are SGHRS and YFSETQ. The CDR3 reads CASSWGRGANTEAFF. The CDR3 DNA is TGCGCCAGCAGCTGGGGCAGGGGGGCGAACACTGAAGCTTTCTTT. The whole variable domain, remainder taken from reference TRBV5-1 and TRBJ1-1, is KAGVTQTPRYLIKTRGQQVTLSCSPISGHRSVSWYQQTPGQGLQFLFEYFSETQRNKGNFPGRFSGRQFSNSRSEMNVSTLELGDSALYLCASSWGRGANTEAFFGQGTRLTVV.

This clone came up once. The chain recombines TRBV7-3 with TRBJ1-2; 8 bases fit TRBD1. The CDR3 sequence is 14 residues long. CDR1 and CDR2 from the germline V gene are SGHTA and FQGTGA. With V trimmed by 0 bases and J by 7 bases, 4 bases remained unmatched. CDR3 DNA: TGTGCCAGCAGCTTAACTCAGGGGGCCGGTGGCTACACCTTC. Translating gives CASSLTQGAGGYTF.

V usage is TRBV7-2 and J usage is TRBJ2-5, with D uncertain. Germline assignment: CDR1 SGHTA and CDR2 FQGNSA. This CDR3 contains 11 residues. V lost 5 bases, J lost 5 bases, and 6 bases lay in between. As DNA, the CDR3 is TGTGCCAGCAGCACTTGGGAGACCCAGTACTTC. Protein: CASSTWETQYF.

This rearrangement joins TRBV7-2 to TRBJ1-1, with D unresolved. The CDR3 has 13 amino acids. V was clipped by 1 base and J by 8 bases, with 11 bases between them. Germline assignment: CDR1 SGHTA and CDR2 FQGNSA. CDR3 sequence (DNA): TGTGCCAGCAGCTTAGGCTTACTGAGGGAAGCTTTCTTT. Protein product: CASSLGLLREAFF.

The CDR3 region has the DNA TGTGCCAGCAGTCAAGTGACAGGGTTCGATCGTGGGGGTGAAGCTTTCTTT. Translating it yields CASSQVTGFDRGGEAFF. V and J are TRBV27 and TRBJ1-1, with 7 bases aligning to TRBD1. The V gene's germline CDR1 is MNHEY and CDR2 SMNVEV (reference sequence). The CDR3 sequence is 17 residues long. V was clipped by 5 bases and J by 7 bases; unmatched bases: 19.

This clone was picked up one time. This chain joins TRBV2 and TRBJ1-5; TRBD1 aligns across 7 bases. Trimming at V came to 6 bases and at J to 10 bases, leaving 12 bases not matched to a gene. Germline-derived CDR1 and CDR2 are SNHLY and FYNNEI. The CDR3 consists of 14 residues. The DNA of the CDR3 is TGTGCCAGCAGCTACGGGACAGAATTGGAACCCCAGCATTTT. This gives the protein CASSYGTELEPQHF. Looking up the rest from reference TRBV2 and TRBJ1-5 gives the full variable domain: EPEVTQTPSHQVTQMGQEVILRCVPISNHLYFYWYRQILGQKVEFLVSFYNNEISEKSEIFDDQFSVERPDGSNFTLKIRSTKLEDSAMYFCASSYGTELEPQHFGDGTRLSIL.

V usage is TRBV19 and J usage is TRBJ1-2; 8 positions match TRBD1. The length of the CDR3 is 15 residues. CDR1 is LNHDA and CDR2 is SQIVND in the germline V gene (reference sequence). Losses at the gene ends were 5 bases for V and 8 bases for J; bases not matched to a gene: 13. CDR3 coding DNA: TGTGCCAGTAGTGACAGGGGCCTTTCGACGGAGGGCTACACCTTC. It translates to CASSDRGLSTEGYTF.

The chain links TRBV2 to TRBJ2-1; unclear D gene. V dropped 3 bases and J dropped 6 bases, with 15 bases sitting between them. Looked up from germline, CDR1 is SNHLY and CDR2 is FYNNEI. The CDR3 consists of 15 residues. CDR3 region: CASSEGRNSINEQFF. CDR3 sequence (DNA): TGTGCCAGCAGTGAGGGTCGTAACAGCATCAATGAGCAGTTCTTC.

This chain joins TRBV11-2 and TRBJ2-7; D gene unclear. Germline loops: CDR1 SGHAT, CDR2 FQNNGV. The germline V and J ends were trimmed by 4 bases and 3 bases, with 13 bases remaining between them. This CDR3 has 14 amino acids. Here the CDR3 reads CASSSAPSGYEQYF. The DNA for the CDR3 is TGTGCCAGCAGCTCAGCTCCGTCGGGCTACGAGCAGTACTTC. The full variable domain, in which reference TRBV11-2 and TRBJ2-7 provide the parts outside the CDR3, is EAGVAQSPRYKIIEKRQSVAFWCNPISGHATLYWYQQILGQGPKLLIQFQNNGVVDDSQLPKDRFSAERLKGVDSTLKIQPAKLEDSAVYLCASSSAPSGYEQYFGPGTRLTVT.

The V gene is TRBV28, the J gene TRBJ1-2, with TRBD1 as a possible D gene (5 bases). Per the germline V gene, CDR1 is MDHEN and CDR2 is SYDVKM. The CDR3 length is 14 residues. Trimming cost V 1 base and J 8 bases, with 14 bases left between them. CDR3 in amino acids: CASSLSSGGEGYTF. In nucleotides, the CDR3 is TGTGCCAGCAGTTTATCCTCCGGGGGTGAAGGCTACACCTTC.

This clone was counted a few times. This chain joins TRBV29-1 and TRBJ2-1, with 7 bases aligning to TRBD2. This CDR3 contains 14 residues. In germline, CDR1 is SQVTM, CDR2 ANQGSEA. The ends lost 5 bases at V and 2 bases at J; junction bases unmatched: 6. The CDR3 DNA sequence: TGCAGCGTTCCCGGGGGGATCACCTACAATGAGCAGTTCTTC. It specifies CSVPGGITYNEQFF.

V is TRBV2 and J is TRBJ2-7; tentative D call: TRBD2 (6 bases). Germline lookup yields CDR1 SNHLY and CDR2 FYNNEI. CDR3 length: 13 amino acids. V dropped 6 bases and J dropped 6 bases, with 15 bases sitting between them. CDR3 residues: CASSPVGGLEQYF. The DNA of the CDR3 is TGTGCCAGCAGCCCCGTGGGGGGACTCGAGCAGTACTTC. Full variable domain (missing parts from reference TRBV2 and TRBJ2-7): EPEVTQTPSHQVTQMGQEVILRCVPISNHLYFYWYRQILGQKVEFLVSFYNNEISEKSEIFDDQFSVERPDGSNFTLKIRSTKLEDSAMYFCASSPVGGLEQYFGPGTRLTVT.

The chain joins TRBV10-1 to TRBJ2-5, with 7 bases lining up with TRBD1. Germline trimming cut 5 bases from V and 6 bases from J; bases unmatched to any gene: 9. In germline, CDR1 is WNHNN, CDR2 SYGVQD (reference sequence). The CDR3 totals 14 residues. The CDR3 bases are TGCGCCAGCAGTATCGACAGGGCGTTTAAGACCCAGTACTTC. Its translation: CASSIDRAFKTQYF.

Notes on this clone: The junction does not match germline at one end; this may be a read error. The chain recombines TRBV19 with TRBJ1-5; D is unresolved. Germline V gene lookup returns CDR1 LNHDA and CDR2 SQIVND (reference sequence). This CDR3 comprises 11 residues. CDR3 bases: TGTGCCAGTAGTCTCGGTCAGGCCCAGCATTTT. Encoded protein: CASSLGQAQHF.

The chain joins TRBV29-1 to TRBJ2-3; a possible D gene is TRBD1 (5 bases). Germline CDR1 is SQVTM and CDR2 is ANQGSEA. The CDR3 loop spans 14 amino acids. V lost 6 bases, J lost 2 bases, and 15 bases lay in between. The CDR3 nucleotides are TGCAGCGTGAATGGGCAGGGTGTCACAGATACGCAGTATTTT. Translation gives CSVNGQGVTDTQYF.

This rearrangement joins TRBV4-2 to TRBJ1-2; D perhaps matches TRBD1 (5 bases). The V end lost 1 base, the J end lost 4 bases, and 16 bases lay between the germline ends. CDR1 LGHNA and CDR2 YNFKEQ come from the germline V gene. The CDR3 has 16 amino acids. The CDR3 region is CASSQGGIQGAYGYTF. CDR3 nucleotides: TGTGCCAGCAGCCAAGGTGGGATCCAGGGCGCCTATGGCTACACCTTC.

V gene TRBV19 combines with J gene TRBJ2-1; 8 bases align to TRBD1. The CDR3 loop spans 12 amino acids. J gave up 8 bases and V 10 bases, and 7 bases lay outside the gene matches. Germline CDR1 is LNHDA and CDR2 is SQIVND (reference sequence). The CDR3 coding sequence is TGTGCCACCTCGGACAGGGATCATGAGCAGTTCTTC. Its protein product is CATSDRDHEQFF.

V gene TRBV6-1 combines with J gene TRBJ2-1; 8 bases line up with TRBD1. CDR3 size: 14 residues. With V trimmed by 5 bases and J by 9 bases, 9 bases remained unmatched. CDR1 and CDR2 (germline): MNHNS, SASEGT. The CDR3 reads CASSQEQGAIEQFF. In DNA, the CDR3 is TGTGCCAGCAGTCAGGAGCAGGGGGCGATTGAGCAGTTCTTC.

CDR3 DNA sequence: TGTGCCAGCAGCTTATTCGGGGGGGCTGGCAGCTCCTACAATGAGCAGTTCTTC. It encodes CASSLFGGAGSSYNEQFF. The rearrangement uses TRBV7-6 and TRBJ2-1, with 8 bases that match TRBD2. The V segment lost 2 bases and the J segment 0 bases; nucleotides outside the gene matches: 9. This CDR3 contains 18 residues. Looked up from germline, CDR1 is SGHVS and CDR2 is FNYEAQ.

This rearrangement joins TRBV2 to TRBJ1-1, with TRBD1 identical over 10 bases. V gave up 6 bases and J gave up 4 bases; unmatched junction bases: 5. The CDR3 is 14 residues long. Germline CDR1 SNHLY, CDR2 FYNNEI. The chain's CDR3 is CASRDGQGGTEAFF. CDR3 bases: TGTGCCAGCAGGGACGGACAGGGGGGCACTGAAGCTTTCTTT.

The gene calls are TRBV5-1 and TRBJ2-1, with D possibly being TRBD1 (5 bases). Germline CDR1 is SGHRS and CDR2 is YFSETQ. Trimming removed 0 bases from V and 5 bases from J, with 12 bases in between. This CDR3 region has 15 residues. In DNA form, the CDR3 reads TGCGCCAGCAGCTTGGCTGGGGCAGGAAACAATGAGCAGTTCTTC. Translated: CASSLAGAGNNEQFF.

The J gene is TRBJ1-4, the V gene TRBV30; D is uncertain. CDR3 length: 14 amino acids. The V end was cut by 0 bases, the J end by 8 bases, with 13 bases between. Germline-derived CDR1 and CDR2 are GTSNPN and SVGIG (reference sequence). The CDR3 loop is CAWSVERVEEKLFF. CDR3 in DNA: TGTGCCTGGAGTGTGGAACGGGTTGAAGAAAAACTGTTTTTT.

V gene TRBV11-2 combines with J gene TRBJ1-1; 8 bases agree with TRBD1. J lost 5 bases, V lost 4 bases, and 15 bases had no gene match. CDR3 length: 17 residues. The V gene's germline CDR1 is SGHAT and CDR2 FQNNGV. The CDR3 region is CASSSELSRTGRTEAFF. The CDR3 nucleotides read TGTGCCAGCAGCTCAGAATTGAGCCGGACAGGGCGGACTGAAGCTTTCTTT.

V usage is TRBV28 and J usage is TRBJ2-7; no definite D call. The CDR3 extends over 14 amino acids. V was pared by 2 bases and J by 1 base, with 9 bases between. In germline, CDR1 is MDHEN, CDR2 SYDVKM. CDR3 amino acids: CASSLSRLSYEQYF. CDR3 nucleotide sequence: TGTGCCAGCAGTTTAAGCCGATTATCCTACGAGCAGTACTTC.

The chain joins TRBV7-2 to TRBJ2-7; 9 bases are shared with TRBD1. With 7 bases clipped from V and 3 bases from J, the junction kept 7 bases outside the gene matches. The germline V gene encodes CDR1 SGHTA and CDR2 FQGNSA. The CDR3 consists of 14 residues. In DNA, the CDR3 is TGTGCCAGCAACTCCGGGACAGGGATCTACGAGCAGTACTTC. It yields the protein CASNSGTGIYEQYF.

The chain combines TRBV18 with TRBJ1-1, with D possibly being TRBD1 (5 bases). V lost 5 bases and J 1 base, leaving 14 bases between the germline ends. The CDR3 has 15 residues. Germline CDR1 and CDR2: KGHSH and LQKENI. CDR3 coding DNA: TGTGCCAGCTCATTAAGGGAGGGGCCGAACACTGAAGCTTTCTTT. Translation gives CASSLREGPNTEAFF. Filled out from reference TRBV18 and TRBJ1-1, the complete variable domain reads NAGVMQNPRHLVRRRGQEARLRCSPMKGHSHVYWYRQLPEEGLKFMVYLQKENIIDESGMPKERFSAEFPKEGPSILRIQQVVRGDSAAYFCASSLREGPNTEAFFGQGTRLTVV.